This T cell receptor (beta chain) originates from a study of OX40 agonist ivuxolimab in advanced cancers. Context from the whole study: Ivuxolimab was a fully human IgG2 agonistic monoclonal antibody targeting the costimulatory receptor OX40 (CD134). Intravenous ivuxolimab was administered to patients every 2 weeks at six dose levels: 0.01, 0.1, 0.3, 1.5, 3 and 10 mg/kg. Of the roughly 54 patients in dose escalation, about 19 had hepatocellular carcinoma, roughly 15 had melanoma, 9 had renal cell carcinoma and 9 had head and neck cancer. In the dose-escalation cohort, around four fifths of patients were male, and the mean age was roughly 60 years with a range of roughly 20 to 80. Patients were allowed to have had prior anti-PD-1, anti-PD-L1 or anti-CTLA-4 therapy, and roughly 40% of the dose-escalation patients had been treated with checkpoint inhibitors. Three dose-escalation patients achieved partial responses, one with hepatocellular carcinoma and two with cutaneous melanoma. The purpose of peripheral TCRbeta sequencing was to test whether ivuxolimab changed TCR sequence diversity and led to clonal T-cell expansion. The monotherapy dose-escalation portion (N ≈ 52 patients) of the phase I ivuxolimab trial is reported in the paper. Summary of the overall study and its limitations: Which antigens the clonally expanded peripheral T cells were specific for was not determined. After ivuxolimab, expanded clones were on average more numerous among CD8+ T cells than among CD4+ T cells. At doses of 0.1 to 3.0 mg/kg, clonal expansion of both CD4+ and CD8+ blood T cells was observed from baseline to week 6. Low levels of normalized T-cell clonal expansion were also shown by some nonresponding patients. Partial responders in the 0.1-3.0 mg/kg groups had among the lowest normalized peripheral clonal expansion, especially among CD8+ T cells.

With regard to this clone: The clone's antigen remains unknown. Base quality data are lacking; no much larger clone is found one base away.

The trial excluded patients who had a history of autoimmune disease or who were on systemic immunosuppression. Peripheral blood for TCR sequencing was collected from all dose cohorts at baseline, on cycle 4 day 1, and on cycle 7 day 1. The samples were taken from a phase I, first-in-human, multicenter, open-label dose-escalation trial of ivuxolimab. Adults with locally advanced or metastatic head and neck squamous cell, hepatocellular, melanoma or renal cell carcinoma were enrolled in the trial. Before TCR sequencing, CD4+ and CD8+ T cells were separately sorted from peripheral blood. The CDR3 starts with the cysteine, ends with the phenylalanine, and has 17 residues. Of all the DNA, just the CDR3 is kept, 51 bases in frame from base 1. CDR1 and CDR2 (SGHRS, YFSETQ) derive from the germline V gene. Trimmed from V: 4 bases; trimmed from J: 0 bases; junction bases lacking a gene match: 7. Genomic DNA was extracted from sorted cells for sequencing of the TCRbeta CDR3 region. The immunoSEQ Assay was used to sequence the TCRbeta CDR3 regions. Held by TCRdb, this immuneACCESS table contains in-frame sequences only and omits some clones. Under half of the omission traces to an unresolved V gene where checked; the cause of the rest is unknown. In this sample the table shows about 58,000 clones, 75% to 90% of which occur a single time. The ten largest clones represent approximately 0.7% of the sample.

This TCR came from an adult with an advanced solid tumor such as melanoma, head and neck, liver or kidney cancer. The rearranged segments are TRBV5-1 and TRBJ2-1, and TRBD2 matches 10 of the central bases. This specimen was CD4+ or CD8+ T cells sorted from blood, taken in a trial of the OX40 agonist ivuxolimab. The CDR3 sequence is CASSRLTSGDSYNEQFF. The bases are TGCGCCAGCAGCCGCCTTACTAGCGGGGACTCCTACAATGAGCAGTTCTTC. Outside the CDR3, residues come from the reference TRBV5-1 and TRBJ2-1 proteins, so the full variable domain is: KAGVTQTPRYLIKTRGQQVTLSCSPISGHRSVSWYQQTPGQGLQFLFEYFSETQRNKGNFPGRFSGRQFSNSRSEMNVSTLELGDSALYLCASSRLTSGDSYNEQFFGPGTRLTVL.